The next 7 T cell receptor beta chains were all read from a single sample in a study of T-cell memory formation after mild COVID-19. TCRdb analysed the 5' RACE reads with MiXCR anew, one entry per CDR3 protein. The sample includes over 120,000 distinct CDR3 sequences, around 25% seen only once; the top ten take approximately 24%. The sample taken for sequencing was PBMCs or a T cell subset sorted from them (not recorded which). Receptors originate from an adult woman who had mild COVID-19 (a few samples of this study predate the infection). Cell type and time point are not known.

A word on this clonotype: The germline gene is not matched at one end of the junction; a read error may be the cause. The rearrangement joins TRBV12-3 or TRBV12-4 to TRBJ2-2; D might be TRBD1 or TRBD2, each matching 5 bases. The CDR3 has 16 residues. DNA of the CDR3: TGTGACAGCAAGTCATCCGGGACGGGATACACCGGGGAGCTGTTTTTT. This encodes CDSKSSGTGYTGELFF.

This chain uses TRBV6-5 with TRBJ1-1, with D hard to call. The V gene's germline CDR1 is MNHEY and CDR2 SVGAGI. The CDR3 length is 13 residues. V lost 2 bases to trimming and J lost 5 bases, with 9 bases between them. CDR3 loop: CASSYKGWTEAFF. In nucleotides, the CDR3 is TGTGCCAGCAGTTACAAAGGGTGGACTGAAGCTTTCTTT.

This clonotype was counted ten times or more. The rearrangement links TRBV24-1 to TRBJ2-7; D not certain. CDR1 KGHDR and CDR2 SFDVKD come from the germline V gene. There are 13 residues in the CDR3. With 4 bases removed from V and 1 base from J, the gap between germline ends came to 7 bases. The CDR3, as DNA: TGTGCCACCAGTGACAGGAGTTCCTACGAGCAGTACTTC. Its translation is CATSDRSSYEQYF.

The chain has TRBV20-1 and TRBJ2-2; perhaps TRBD1 as D (5 bases). Germline loops: CDR1 DFQATT, CDR2 SNEGSKA (reference sequence). V lost 6 bases and J lost 1, with 12 bases in between. This CDR3 contains 14 residues. As DNA, the CDR3 is TGCAGTGCCGATCCAGGGCTGAACACCGGGGAGCTGTTTTTT. It translates to CSADPGLNTGELFF.

The chain links TRBV6-5 to TRBJ1-1; 9 bases fit TRBD1. In germline, CDR1 is MNHEY, CDR2 SVGAGI. J was trimmed by 7 bases and V by 1 base; bases with no gene match: 7. The CDR3 loop spans 15 amino acids. The CDR3: CASSYWTGEVDEAFF. Written as DNA, the CDR3 is TGTGCCAGCAGTTACTGGACAGGGGAGGTGGATGAAGCTTTCTTT.

This sequence joins TRBV30 and TRBJ2-3; TRBD1 aligns across 9 bases. The CDR3 runs to 15 residues. Per germline, CDR1 GTSNPN and CDR2 SVGIG (reference sequence). The V and J ends lost 4 bases and 4 bases, in that order; junction bases with no gene match: 9. CDR3 sequence reads: CAWTWTGAGSDTQYF. As DNA, the CDR3 is TGTGCCTGGACCTGGACAGGGGCTGGTTCAGATACGCAGTATTTT.

The V gene is TRBV30, the J gene TRBJ2-7; the match to TRBD1 covers 7 bases. The CDR3 is 13 residues long. Trimming took 1 base from V and 4 from J; bases not matched to a gene: 4. The germline CDR1 and CDR2 sequences are GTSNPN and SVGIG (reference sequence). In DNA form, the CDR3 reads TGTGCCTGGAGTGCCGGGACAGATTACGAGCAGTACTTC. Amino acid sequence: CAWSAGTDYEQYF.